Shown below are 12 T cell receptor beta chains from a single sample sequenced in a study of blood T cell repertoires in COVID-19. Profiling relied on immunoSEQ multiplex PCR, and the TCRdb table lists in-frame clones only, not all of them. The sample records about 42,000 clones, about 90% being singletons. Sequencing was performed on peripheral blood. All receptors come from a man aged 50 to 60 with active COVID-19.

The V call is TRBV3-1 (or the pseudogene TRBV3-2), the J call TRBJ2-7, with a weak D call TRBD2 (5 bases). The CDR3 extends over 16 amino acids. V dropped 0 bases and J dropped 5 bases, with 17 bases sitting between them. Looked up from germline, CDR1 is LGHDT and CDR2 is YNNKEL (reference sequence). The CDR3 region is CASSQDGWVPGDEQYF. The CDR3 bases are TGTGCCAGCAGCCAAGATGGTTGGGTACCCGGGGACGAGCAGTACTTC.

CDR3 residues: CASSLTQPGLARPNTDTQYF. CDR3 in DNA: TGTGCCAGCAGCTTGACCCAACCGGGACTAGCGCGTCCTAACACAGATACGCAGTATTTT. The chain couples TRBV12-1 to TRBJ2-3; TRBD2 was called by the table and not checked on the DNA. TRBV12-1 is a documented pseudogene. CDR3 size: 20 residues.

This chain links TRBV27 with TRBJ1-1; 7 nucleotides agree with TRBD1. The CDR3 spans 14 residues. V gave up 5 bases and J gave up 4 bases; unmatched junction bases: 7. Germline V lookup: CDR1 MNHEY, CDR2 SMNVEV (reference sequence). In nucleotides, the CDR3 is TGTGCCAGCAGTACCCGACAGGGTAGCACTGAAGCTTTCTTT. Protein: CASSTRQGSTEAFF.

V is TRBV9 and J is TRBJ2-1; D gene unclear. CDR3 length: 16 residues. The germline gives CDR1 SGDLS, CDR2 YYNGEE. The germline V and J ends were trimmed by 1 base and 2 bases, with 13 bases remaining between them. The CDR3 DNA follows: TGTGCCAGCAGCGTATCAGGAAGCAGTGCCTACAATGAGCAGTTCTTC. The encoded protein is CASSVSGSSAYNEQFF.

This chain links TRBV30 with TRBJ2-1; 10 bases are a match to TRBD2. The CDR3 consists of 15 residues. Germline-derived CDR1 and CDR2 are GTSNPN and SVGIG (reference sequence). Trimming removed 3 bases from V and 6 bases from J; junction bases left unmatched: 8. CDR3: CAWRPSGRSGNEQFF. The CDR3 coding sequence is TGTGCCTGGAGGCCTAGCGGGAGATCCGGCAATGAGCAGTTCTTC.

The CDR3: CAWSDGGRPKNIQYF. Here the CDR3 DNA reads TGTGCCTGGAGTGATGGCGGGAGGCCAAAAAACATTCAGTACTTC. The V and J genes are TRBV30 and TRBJ2-4, with 8 bases matching TRBD2. V gave up 1 base and J gave up 4 bases; unmatched junction bases: 6. CDR1 is GTSNPN and CDR2 is SVGIG in the germline V gene (reference sequence). The CDR3 loop spans 15 amino acids.

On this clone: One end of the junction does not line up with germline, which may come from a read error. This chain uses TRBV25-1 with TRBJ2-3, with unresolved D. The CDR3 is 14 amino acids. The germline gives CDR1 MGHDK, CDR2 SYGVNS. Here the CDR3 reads CATSGDIGSDTQYF. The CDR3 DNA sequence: TGTGCCACCAGTGGAGACATAGGTTCAGATACGCAGTATTTT. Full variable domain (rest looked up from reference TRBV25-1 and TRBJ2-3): EADIYQTPRYLVIGTGKKITLECSQTMGHDKMYWYQQDPGMELHLIHYSYGVNSTEKGDLSSESTVSRIRTEHFPLTLESARPSHTSQYLCATSGDIGSDTQYFGPGTRLTVL.

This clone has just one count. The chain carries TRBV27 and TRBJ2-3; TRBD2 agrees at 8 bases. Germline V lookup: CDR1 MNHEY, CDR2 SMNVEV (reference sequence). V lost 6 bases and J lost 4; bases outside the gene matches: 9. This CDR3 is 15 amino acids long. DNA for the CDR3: TGTGCCAGCAGCGGGACGGGAGGGCCGTCAGATACGCAGTATTTT. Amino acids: CASSGTGGPSDTQYF.

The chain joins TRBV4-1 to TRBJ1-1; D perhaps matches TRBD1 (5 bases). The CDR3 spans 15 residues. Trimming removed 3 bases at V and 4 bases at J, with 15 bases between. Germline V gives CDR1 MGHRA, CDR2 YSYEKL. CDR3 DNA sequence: TGCGCCAGCAGCCACGGGGGAGGACTTGGCACTGAAGCTTTCTTT. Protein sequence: CASSHGGGLGTEAFF.

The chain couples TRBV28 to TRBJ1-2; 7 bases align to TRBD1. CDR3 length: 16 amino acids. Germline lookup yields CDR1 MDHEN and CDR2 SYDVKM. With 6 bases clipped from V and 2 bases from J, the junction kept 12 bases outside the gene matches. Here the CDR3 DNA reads TGTGCCAGCAGCCCGTTTTTTGAGGGGGCGAACTATGGCTACACCTTC. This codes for CASSPFFEGANYGYTF.

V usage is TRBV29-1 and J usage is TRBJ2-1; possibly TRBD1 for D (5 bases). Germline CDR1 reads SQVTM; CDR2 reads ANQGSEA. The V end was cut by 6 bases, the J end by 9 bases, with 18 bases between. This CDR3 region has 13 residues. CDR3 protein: CSVGRWAEFEQFF. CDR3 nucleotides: TGCAGCGTGGGGCGCTGGGCCGAGTTTGAGCAGTTCTTC.

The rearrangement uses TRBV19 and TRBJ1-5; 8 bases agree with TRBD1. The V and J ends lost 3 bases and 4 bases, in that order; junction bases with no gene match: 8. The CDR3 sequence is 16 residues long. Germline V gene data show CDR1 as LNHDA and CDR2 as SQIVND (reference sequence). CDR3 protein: CASSMQPGQDNQPQHF. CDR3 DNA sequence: TGTGCCAGTAGTATGCAACCGGGACAGGATAATCAGCCCCAGCATTTT.